The 8 T cell receptor beta chains listed next were all sequenced from one sample in a study of shared clonotypes between healthy human individuals. Naive CD8 cells were CD45RO-negative, positively selected for CCR7, excluding terminally differentiated effector memory CD45RA+ cells. The table came from immunoSEQ multiplex PCR; TCRdb's copy has only in-frame clones and leaves some out. The profile covers more than 2 million clones, with approximately 94% appearing a single time and 0.85% to 1.3% taken by the ten largest. Sequencing was done on a sample of naive CD8+ T cells sorted from blood. These TCRs come from a man between 18 and 29 years old in good health.

The V call is TRBV7-9, the J call TRBJ2-1; the D call may be TRBD1 or TRBD2 (6 bases each). The V end was cut by 2 bases, the J end by 1 base, with 12 bases between. CDR1 and CDR2 from the germline V gene are SEHNR and FQNEAQ (reference sequence). This CDR3 is 16 amino acids long. CDR3 in DNA: TGTGCCAGCAGCTTATCGAGGGGGGTTTCCTACAATGAGCAGTTCTTC. Protein product: CASSLSRGVSYNEQFF.

This sequence joins TRBV29-1 and TRBJ1-1; tentative D call: TRBD1 (6 bases). Germline loops: CDR1 SQVTM, CDR2 ANQGSEA. V was trimmed by 8 bases and J by 3 bases, leaving 19 bases between them. CDR3 length: 14 residues. The CDR3 DNA follows: TGCAGCACCAGGGACACCACAGCGGACACTGAAGCTTTCTTT. Its translation is CSTRDTTADTEAFF.

The CDR3 protein is CASSWPPSNSPLHF. The CDR3 nucleotides are TGTGCCAGCAGTTGGCCGCCGTCTAATTCACCCCTCCACTTT. V is TRBV28 and J is TRBJ1-6, with D unresolved. CDR1 and CDR2 (germline): MDHEN, SYDVKM. This CDR3 is built from 14 residues. Trimming removed 4 bases at V and 6 bases at J, with 10 bases between.

The chain uses TRBV27 and TRBJ1-2, with a possible D match to TRBD1 (6 bases). The ends were cut back, 7 bases at V and 7 bases at J, with 16 bases in the middle. This CDR3 spans 13 amino acids. Per germline, CDR1 MNHEY and CDR2 SMNVEV (reference sequence). The CDR3 loop reads CASTSTGFRGYTF. The CDR3, as DNA: TGTGCCAGCACCTCCACAGGGTTTCGTGGCTACACCTTC.

The chain employs TRBV11-3 and TRBJ2-2; TRBD1 aligns across 8 bases. Germline CDR1 and CDR2: SGHNT and YENEEA. The CDR3 extends over 15 amino acids. V gave up 0 bases and J gave up 7 bases; unmatched junction bases: 4. This chain's CDR3 is CASSLDGTGGGELFF. The CDR3 nucleotides read TGTGCCAGCAGCTTAGATGGGACAGGAGGCGGGGAGCTGTTTTTT.

This chain connects TRBV30 to TRBJ2-7; possible D gene TRBD1, 5 bases. Germline V lookup: CDR1 GTSNPN, CDR2 SVGIG (reference sequence). The length of the CDR3 is 13 residues. With 4 bases removed from V and 4 bases from J, the gap between germline ends came to 14 bases. This chain's CDR3 is CAWTAQAHYEQYF. CDR3 sequence (DNA): TGTGCCTGGACCGCACAGGCCCATTACGAGCAGTACTTC.

This rearrangement joins TRBV4-2 to TRBJ1-4; 11 nucleotides match TRBD1. The germline CDR1 and CDR2 sequences are LGHNA and YNFKEQ. The length of the CDR3 is 17 residues. Trimming at V came to 5 bases and at J to 7 bases, leaving 12 bases not matched to a gene. CDR3: CASSFAPGQGASEKLFF. CDR3 in DNA: TGTGCCAGCAGCTTCGCGCCAGGACAGGGGGCGAGTGAAAAACTGTTTTTT.

This clone showed up just once. The genes are TRBV7-9 and TRBJ2-7; TRBD2 agrees at 9 bases. This CDR3 contains 15 residues. Germline V gene sequence: CDR1 SEHNR, CDR2 FQNEAQ (reference sequence). V lost 1 base, J lost 3 bases, and 4 bases stayed unmatched. The CDR3 nucleotides are TGTGCCAGCAGCTTAGAAGCGGGGGGCATCTACGAGCAGTACTTC. Translating gives CASSLEAGGIYEQYF. The full variable domain, its missing parts supplied by reference TRBV7-9 and TRBJ2-7, is DTGVSQNPRHKITKRGQNVTFRCDPISEHNRLYWYRQTLGQGPEFLTYFQNEAQLEKSRLLSDRFSAERPKGSFSTLEIQRTEQGDSAMYLCASSLEAGGIYEQYFGPGTRLTVT.